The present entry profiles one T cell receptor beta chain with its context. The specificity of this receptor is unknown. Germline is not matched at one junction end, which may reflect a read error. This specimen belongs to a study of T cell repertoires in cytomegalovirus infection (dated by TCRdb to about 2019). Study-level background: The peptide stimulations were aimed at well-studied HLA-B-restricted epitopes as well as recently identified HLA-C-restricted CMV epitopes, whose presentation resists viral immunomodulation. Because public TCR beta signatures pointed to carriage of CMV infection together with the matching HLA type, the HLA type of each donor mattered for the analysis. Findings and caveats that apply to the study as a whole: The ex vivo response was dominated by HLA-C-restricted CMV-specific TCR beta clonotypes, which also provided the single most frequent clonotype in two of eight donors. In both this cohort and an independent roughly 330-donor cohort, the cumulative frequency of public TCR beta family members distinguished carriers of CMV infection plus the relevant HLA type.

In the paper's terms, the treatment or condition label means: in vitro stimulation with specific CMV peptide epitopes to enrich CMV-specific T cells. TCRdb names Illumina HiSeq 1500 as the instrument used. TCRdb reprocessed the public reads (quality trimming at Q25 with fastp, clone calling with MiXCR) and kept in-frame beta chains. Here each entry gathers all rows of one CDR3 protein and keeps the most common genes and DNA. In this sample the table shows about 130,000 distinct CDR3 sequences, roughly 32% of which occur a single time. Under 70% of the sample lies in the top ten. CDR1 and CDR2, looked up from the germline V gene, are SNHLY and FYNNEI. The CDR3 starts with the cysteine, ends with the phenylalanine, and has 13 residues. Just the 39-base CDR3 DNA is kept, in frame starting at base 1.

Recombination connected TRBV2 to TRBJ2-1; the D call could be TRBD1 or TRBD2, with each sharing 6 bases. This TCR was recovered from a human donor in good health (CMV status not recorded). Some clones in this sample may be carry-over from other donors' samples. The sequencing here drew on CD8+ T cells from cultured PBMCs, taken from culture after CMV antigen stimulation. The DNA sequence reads TGTGCCAGCAGTCCTTCCAGGGGCGGGGCCGGGATCTTC. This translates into CASSPSRGGAGIF.